The T cell receptor (beta chain) described here comes from a study of cytomegalovirus exposure and HLA in healthy donors. Study-level points and caveats: Later analysis suggested links between common viral pathogens and several top significant clusters. Listed as cytomegalovirus-associated were around 160 TCR beta chains. CMV serostatus was the sole immune exposure information available. A later analysis reportedly found fewer N-insertions in an Asian-associated ancestry cluster than the approximately 730-donor mean.

The count of this clone is one. What it binds is not known. Germline CDR1 and CDR2: SGHVS and FNYEAQ. Trimming shortened V by 1 base and J by 2 bases, and 17 bases separated the two germline ends. The CDR3 loop spans 18 amino acids. PCR amplification relied on 60 Vbeta primers (plus 13 Jbeta primers). TCRdb's table, derived via immunoSEQ multiplex PCR, lists solely in-frame clones and lacks some. In the table there are 150,000 to 200,000 clones, roughly 75% of which are singletons. Material: PBMCs. The chain recombines TRBV7-6 with TRBJ2-2; a weak D match, TRBD1 (5 bases). The sequence was collected from a woman aged 30 to 39 in good health and CMV-seronegative. In DNA form, the CDR3 reads TGTGCCAGCAGCTTAGACGTATGGGGCGGACCCAACACCGGGGAGCTGTTTTTT. This translates into CASSLDVWGGPNTGELFF.